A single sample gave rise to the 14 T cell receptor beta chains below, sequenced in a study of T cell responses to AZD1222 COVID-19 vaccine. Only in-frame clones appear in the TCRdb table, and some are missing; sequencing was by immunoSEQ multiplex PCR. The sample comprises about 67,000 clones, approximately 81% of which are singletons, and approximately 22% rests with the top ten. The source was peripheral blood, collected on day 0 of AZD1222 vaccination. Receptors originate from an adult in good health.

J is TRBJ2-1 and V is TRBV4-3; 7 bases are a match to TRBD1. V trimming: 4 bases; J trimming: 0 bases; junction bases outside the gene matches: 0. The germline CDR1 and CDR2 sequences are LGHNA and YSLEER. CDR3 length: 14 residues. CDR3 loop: CASSRDSSYNEQFF. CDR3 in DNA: TGCGCCAGCAGCCGGGACAGCTCCTACAATGAGCAGTTCTTC.

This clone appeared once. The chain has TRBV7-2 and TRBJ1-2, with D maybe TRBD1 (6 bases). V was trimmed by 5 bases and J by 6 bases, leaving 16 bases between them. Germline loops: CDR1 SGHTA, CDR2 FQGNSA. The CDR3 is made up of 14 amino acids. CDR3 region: CASSNAGARDGYTF. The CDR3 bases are TGTGCCAGCAGCAACGCAGGGGCGAGGGATGGCTACACCTTC. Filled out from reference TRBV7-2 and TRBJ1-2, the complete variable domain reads GAGVSQSPSNKVTEKGKDVELRCDPISGHTALYWYRQSLGQGLEFLIYFQGNSAPDKSGLPSDRFSAERTGGSVSTLTIQRTQQEDSAVYLCASSNAGARDGYTFGSGTRLTVV.

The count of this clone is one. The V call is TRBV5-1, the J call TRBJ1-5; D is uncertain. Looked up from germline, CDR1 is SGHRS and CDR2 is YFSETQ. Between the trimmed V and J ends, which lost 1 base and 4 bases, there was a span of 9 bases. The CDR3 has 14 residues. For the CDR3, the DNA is TGCGCCAGCAGCTTGAGGGCAGTTAATCAGCCCCAGCATTTT. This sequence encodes CASSLRAVNQPQHF.

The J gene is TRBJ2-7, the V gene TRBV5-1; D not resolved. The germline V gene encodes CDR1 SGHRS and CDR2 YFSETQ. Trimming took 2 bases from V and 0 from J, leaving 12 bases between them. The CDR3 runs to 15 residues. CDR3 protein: CASSFSFGDSYEQYF. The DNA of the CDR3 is TGCGCCAGCAGCTTCTCCTTTGGCGACTCCTACGAGCAGTACTTC. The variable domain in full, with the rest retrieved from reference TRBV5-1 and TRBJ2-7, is KAGVTQTPRYLIKTRGQQVTLSCSPISGHRSVSWYQQTPGQGLQFLFEYFSETQRNKGNFPGRFSGRQFSNSRSEMNVSTLELGDSALYLCASSFSFGDSYEQYFGPGTRLTVT.

The CDR3 region is CASSKVFGTGRNYGYTF. Written as DNA, the CDR3 is TGTGCCAGCAGCAAAGTTTTCGGGACAGGGCGGAACTATGGCTACACCTTC. The chain employs TRBV21-1 and TRBJ1-2; the DNA was not used to check the table's D call, TRBD1. TRBV21-1 is deemed a pseudogene. The length of the CDR3 is 17 residues.

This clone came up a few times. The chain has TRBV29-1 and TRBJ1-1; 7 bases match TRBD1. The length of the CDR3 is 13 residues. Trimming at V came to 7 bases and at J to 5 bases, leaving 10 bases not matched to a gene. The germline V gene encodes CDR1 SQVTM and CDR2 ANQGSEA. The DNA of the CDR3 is TGCAGCGCCACCACAGGGGTGGGGACTGAAGCTTTCTTT. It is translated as CSATTGVGTEAFF.

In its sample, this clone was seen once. CDR3 nucleotides: TGTGCCAGCAGCCTCAGTCCCGGGACAGGGGATGGCTACACCTTC. Its translation is CASSLSPGTGDGYTF. The V gene is TRBV7-9, the J gene TRBJ1-2; 10 nucleotides agree with TRBD1. This CDR3 is built from 15 residues. Germline-derived CDR1 and CDR2 are SEHNR and FQNEAQ (reference sequence). V shed 5 bases, J shed 6 bases, and the junction held 9 bases outside the gene matches.

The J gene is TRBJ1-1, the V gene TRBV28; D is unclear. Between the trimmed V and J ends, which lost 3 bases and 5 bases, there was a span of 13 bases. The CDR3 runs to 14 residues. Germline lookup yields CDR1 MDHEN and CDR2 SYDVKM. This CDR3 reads CASSLWTAGTEAFF. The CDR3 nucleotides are TGTGCCAGCAGTTTGTGGACTGCGGGTACTGAAGCTTTCTTT. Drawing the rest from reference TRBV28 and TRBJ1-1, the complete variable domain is DVKVTQSSRYLVKRTGEKVFLECVQDMDHENMFWYRQDPGLGLRLIYFSYDVKMKEKGDIPEGYSVSREKKERFSLILESASTNQTSMYLCASSLWTAGTEAFFGQGTRLTVV.

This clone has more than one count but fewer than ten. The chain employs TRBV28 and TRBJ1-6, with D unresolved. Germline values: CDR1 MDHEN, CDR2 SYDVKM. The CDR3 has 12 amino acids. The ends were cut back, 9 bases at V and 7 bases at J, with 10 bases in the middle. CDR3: CASLRVNSPLHF. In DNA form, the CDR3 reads TGTGCCAGTCTTAGAGTGAATTCACCCCTCCACTTT.

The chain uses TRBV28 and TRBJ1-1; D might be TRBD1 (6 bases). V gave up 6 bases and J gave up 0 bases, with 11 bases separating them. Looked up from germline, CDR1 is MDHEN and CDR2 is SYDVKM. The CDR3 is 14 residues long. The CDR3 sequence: CASRNTGMNTEAFF. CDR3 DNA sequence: TGTGCCAGCAGAAACACAGGGATGAACACTGAAGCTTTCTTT.

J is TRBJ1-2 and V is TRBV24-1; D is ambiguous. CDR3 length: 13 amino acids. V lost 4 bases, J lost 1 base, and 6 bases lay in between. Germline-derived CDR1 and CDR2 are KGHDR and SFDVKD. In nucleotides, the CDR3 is TGTGCCACCAGTGACAGGAATAACTATGGCTACACCTTC. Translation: CATSDRNNYGYTF.

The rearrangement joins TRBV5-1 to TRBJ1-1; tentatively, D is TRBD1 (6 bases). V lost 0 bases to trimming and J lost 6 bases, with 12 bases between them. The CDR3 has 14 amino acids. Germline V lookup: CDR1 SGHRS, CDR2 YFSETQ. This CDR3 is CASSLATGLAEAFF. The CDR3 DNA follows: TGCGCCAGCAGCTTGGCGACAGGTCTGGCTGAAGCTTTCTTT. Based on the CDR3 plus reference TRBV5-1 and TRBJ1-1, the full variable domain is KAGVTQTPRYLIKTRGQQVTLSCSPISGHRSVSWYQQTPGQGLQFLFEYFSETQRNKGNFPGRFSGRQFSNSRSEMNVSTLELGDSALYLCASSLATGLAEAFFGQGTRLTVV.

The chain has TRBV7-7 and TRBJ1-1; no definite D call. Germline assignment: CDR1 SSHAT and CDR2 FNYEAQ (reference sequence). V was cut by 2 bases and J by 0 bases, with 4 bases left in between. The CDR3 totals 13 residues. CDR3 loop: CASSLSLNTEAFF. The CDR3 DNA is TGTGCCAGCAGCTTATCCTTGAACACTGAAGCTTTCTTT.

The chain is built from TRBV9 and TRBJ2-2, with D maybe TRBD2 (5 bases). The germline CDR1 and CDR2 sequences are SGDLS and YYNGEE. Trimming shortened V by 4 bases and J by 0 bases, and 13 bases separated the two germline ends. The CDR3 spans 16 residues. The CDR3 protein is CASSRLGVANTGELFF. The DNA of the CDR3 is TGTGCCAGCAGCCGCCTGGGAGTGGCGAACACCGGGGAGCTGTTTTTT.